Following are 27 T cell receptor beta chains from one sample sequenced in a study of a mutant IDH1 vaccine in newly diagnosed glioma. Time point defined: baseline, week 1 (first vaccination visit). Treatment meaning: pre-vaccination baseline after standard-of-care therapy. Profiled with immunoSEQ multiplex PCR; TCRdb holds only in-frame clones, not every one. The sample comprises 85,000 to 100,000 clones, 83% of which are singletons, and approximately 8% rests with the top ten. The sample was PBMCs, taken from a glioma patient treated with radiotherapy, temozolomide or both. The receptor set was obtained from a woman in her fifties or sixties with glioma.

This clone was seen a single time. The chain uses TRBV9 and TRBJ1-6; 9 nucleotides line up with TRBD1. This CDR3 contains 15 residues. J was trimmed by 9 bases and V by 4 bases; bases with no gene match: 8. The germline gives CDR1 SGDLS, CDR2 YYNGEE. This chain's CDR3 is CASSLGGQGSSPLHF. The CDR3 DNA is TGTGCCAGCAGCCTAGGGGGACAGGGAAGTTCACCCCTCCACTTT.

The chain uses TRBV5-1 and TRBJ1-5; D gene unclear. The CDR3 has 14 amino acids. The germline V and J ends were trimmed by 4 bases and 1 base, with 9 bases remaining between them. In germline, CDR1 is SGHRS, CDR2 YFSETQ. The DNA for the CDR3 is TGCGCCAGCAGCCCCGAGGGAAGCAATCAGCCCCAGCATTTT. Protein: CASSPEGSNQPQHF.

In this sample, this clone turned up once. The gene calls are TRBV2 and TRBJ2-7; tentatively, D is TRBD1 or TRBD2 (5 bases each). CDR3 size: 12 residues. V dropped 10 bases and J dropped 6 bases, with 16 bases sitting between them. In germline, CDR1 is SNHLY, CDR2 FYNNEI. CDR3 in DNA: TGTGCCACCGGCAACGTGGGGACCGAGCAGTACTTC. Its translation is CATGNVGTEQYF.

The chain uses TRBV10-3 and TRBJ1-1; TRBD1 matches at 10 bases. Per germline, CDR1 ENHRY and CDR2 SYGVKD. The CDR3 totals 15 residues. V was clipped by 6 bases and J by 0 bases; unmatched bases: 4. The CDR3 nucleotides are TGTGCCATCAGCCCGGGACAGGGGATGAACACTGAAGCTTTCTTT. Protein product: CAISPGQGMNTEAFF.

The chain links TRBV28 to TRBJ2-2; 10 bases fit TRBD1. Germline trimming cut 7 bases from V and 6 bases from J; bases unmatched to any gene: 5. The germline V gene has CDR1 MDHEN and CDR2 SYDVKM. The CDR3 covers 14 residues. The CDR3 loop reads CASIRDRGPGELFF. The CDR3 bases are TGTGCCAGCATCAGAGACAGGGGGCCCGGGGAGCTGTTTTTT. The full variable domain, rest sourced from reference TRBV28 and TRBJ2-2, is DVKVTQSSRYLVKRTGEKVFLECVQDMDHENMFWYRQDPGLGLRLIYFSYDVKMKEKGDIPEGYSVSREKKERFSLILESASTNQTSMYLCASIRDRGPGELFFGEGSRLTVL.

The V call is TRBV28, the J call TRBJ1-2, with 7 nucleotides matching TRBD1. CDR3 length: 12 amino acids. Germline assignment: CDR1 MDHEN and CDR2 SYDVKM. The J segment lost 8 bases and the V segment lost 3 bases, leaving 3 bases of the junction unmatched. CDR3 sequence: CASSFYRGGYTF. In nucleotides, the CDR3 is TGTGCCAGCAGTTTTTACAGGGGCGGCTACACCTTC.

This clone showed up just once. The chain combines TRBV29-1 with TRBJ2-3; tentative D call: TRBD1 (6 bases). V was trimmed by 6 bases and J by 1 base, leaving 14 bases between them. There are 14 residues in the CDR3. Germline loops: CDR1 SQVTM, CDR2 ANQGSEA. The CDR3 DNA reads TGCAGCGTGGATAAGACAGGCGGCACAGATACGCAGTATTTT. Translating gives CSVDKTGGTDTQYF.

J is TRBJ1-2 and V is TRBV6-5; D is ambiguous. CDR1 is MNHEY, CDR2 SVGAGI, per germline. This CDR3 is 13 amino acids long. V was clipped by 5 bases and J by 4 bases, with 11 bases between them. This chain's CDR3 is CASSQRASYGYTF. For the CDR3, the DNA is TGTGCCAGCAGTCAACGGGCCTCCTATGGCTACACCTTC.

The V call is TRBV5-3, the J call TRBJ2-1; 12 bases line up with TRBD2. TRBV5-3 is noted as an ORF with a role that remains uncertain. The CDR3 sequence is 15 residues long. V lost 4 bases to trimming and J lost 6 bases; unmatched junction nucleotides: 5. The CDR3 loop reads CARSAGTSGFNEQFF. The DNA of the CDR3 is TGTGCCAGAAGCGCGGGGACTAGCGGGTTCAATGAGCAGTTCTTC.

The V call is TRBV5-1, the J call TRBJ2-3; D may correspond to TRBD1 or TRBD2 (5 bases each). Trimming shortened V by 4 bases and J by 6 bases, and 18 bases separated the two germline ends. CDR3 length: 15 amino acids. Germline lookup yields CDR1 SGHRS and CDR2 YFSETQ. The CDR3 here is CASSPGTGNTDTQYF. DNA for the CDR3: TGCGCCAGCAGCCCCGGGACGGGGAACACGGATACGCAGTATTTT.

The chain joins TRBV13 to TRBJ2-5; no firm D call. The length of the CDR3 is 13 residues. Germline V gene data show CDR1 as PRHDT and CDR2 as FYEKMQ (reference sequence). Trimming took off 5 bases at V and 7 bases at J, with 14 bases between the two ends. The CDR3 DNA reads as TGTGCCAGCAGCCCCCGGGCCCGAGGGACCCAGTACTTC. It codes for CASSPRARGTQYF. The complete variable domain, with remaining parts taken from reference TRBV13 and TRBJ2-5, reads AAGVIQSPRHLIKEKRETATLKCYPIPRHDTVYWYQQGPGQDPQFLISFYEKMQSDKGSIPDRFSAQQFSDYHSELNMSSLELGDSALYFCASSPRARGTQYFGPGTRLLVL.

The chain recombines TRBV6-1 with TRBJ1-5; D is perhaps TRBD1 (5 bases). This CDR3 is 13 amino acids long. In germline, CDR1 is MNHNS, CDR2 SASEGT. Trimming took 2 bases from V and 6 from J, leaving 8 bases between them. Here the CDR3 reads CASSEWGGQPQHF. CDR3 DNA sequence: TGTGCCAGCAGTGAATGGGGGGGTCAGCCCCAGCATTTT.

The chain combines TRBV7-9 with TRBJ2-2, with TRBD2 matching 13 bases. Looked up from germline, CDR1 is SEHNR and CDR2 is FQNEAQ (reference sequence). CDR3 length: 16 amino acids. Germline trimming cut 5 bases from V and 9 bases from J; bases unmatched to any gene: 9. The CDR3 sequence: CASSETSGGAKWELFF. CDR3 coding DNA: TGTGCCAGCAGCGAAACTAGCGGGGGGGCCAAATGGGAGCTGTTTTTT.

The V gene is TRBV2, the J gene TRBJ2-2, with D perhaps assigned TRBD1 or TRBD2 (5 bases each). CDR3 length: 13 amino acids. Germline V gene sequence: CDR1 SNHLY, CDR2 FYNNEI. Between the trimmed V and J ends, which lost 6 bases and 1 base, there was a span of 6 bases. The CDR3 sequence: CASRGVNTGELFF. The CDR3 bases are TGTGCCAGCAGGGGGGTGAACACCGGGGAGCTGTTTTTT. Complete variable domain (other parts from reference TRBV2 and TRBJ2-2): EPEVTQTPSHQVTQMGQEVILRCVPISNHLYFYWYRQILGQKVEFLVSFYNNEISEKSEIFDDQFSVERPDGSNFTLKIRSTKLEDSAMYFCASRGVNTGELFFGEGSRLTVL.

The genes are TRBV4-1 and TRBJ2-7; D is uncertain. V dropped 0 bases and J dropped 0 bases, with 12 bases sitting between them. This CDR3 is 16 amino acids long. The germline CDR1 and CDR2 sequences are MGHRA and YSYEKL. Written as DNA, the CDR3 is TGCGCCAGCAGCCAAGAGGTCGGCTCGAGCTCCTACGAGCAGTACTTC. Its translation: CASSQEVGSSSYEQYF.

This chain connects TRBV7-9 to TRBJ1-6; D unclear. The length of the CDR3 is 16 residues. V lost 2 bases and J 5 bases, leaving 13 bases between the germline ends. The germline CDR1 and CDR2 sequences are SEHNR and FQNEAQ (reference sequence). CDR3 coding DNA: TGTGCCAGCAGCTTACCGCGTCAGGTGGATAATTCACCCCTCCACTTT. Translated: CASSLPRQVDNSPLHF.

CDR3 coding DNA: TGTGCCAGCTCCGATGGGACCGTAGGGAAACTGTTTTTT. It specifies CASSDGTVGKLFF. This chain uses TRBV7-9 with TRBJ1-4, with D possibly being TRBD1 (5 bases). The CDR3 spans 13 residues. Trimming removed 8 bases at V and 11 bases at J, with 18 bases between. In germline, CDR1 is SEHNR, CDR2 FQNEAQ (reference sequence).

The CDR3 loop reads CASSPLQTGENSPLHF. The CDR3 region has the DNA TGTGCCAGCTCACCCCTCCAGACAGGGGAAAATTCACCCCTCCACTTT. This rearrangement joins TRBV18 to TRBJ1-6; 8 bases fit TRBD1. CDR1 and CDR2 (germline): KGHSH, LQKENI. The CDR3 has 16 residues. Trimming took 3 bases from V and 7 from J; bases not matched to a gene: 8.

The CDR3 protein is CASRLGQGEEGQFF. The CDR3 DNA reads TGCGCCAGCAGGCTCGGACAGGGGGAGGAAGGGCAGTTCTTC. V usage is TRBV5-1 and J usage is TRBJ2-1; 10 positions agree with TRBD1. Unmatched junction bases numbered 11, after V lost 5 bases and J lost 12 bases. The germline gives CDR1 SGHRS, CDR2 YFSETQ. The CDR3 totals 14 residues. Based on the CDR3 plus reference TRBV5-1 and TRBJ2-1, the full variable domain is KAGVTQTPRYLIKTRGQQVTLSCSPISGHRSVSWYQQTPGQGLQFLFEYFSETQRNKGNFPGRFSGRQFSNSRSEMNVSTLELGDSALYLCASRLGQGEEGQFFGPGTRLTVL.

The J gene is TRBJ1-2, the V gene TRBV18; the D gene is possibly TRBD1 (5 bases). Trimming left V 5 bases short and J 3 bases short, with 13 bases between. Per germline, CDR1 KGHSH and CDR2 LQKENI. The CDR3 runs to 14 residues. CDR3 in amino acids: CASSSQGRDYGYTF. The CDR3 DNA sequence: TGTGCCAGCTCATCCCAGGGTCGGGACTATGGCTACACCTTC.

V and J are TRBV7-8 and TRBJ2-2; D remains unclear. Germline V lookup: CDR1 SGHVS, CDR2 FQNEAQ. With 2 bases removed from V and 0 bases from J, the gap between germline ends came to 7 bases. This CDR3 is built from 15 residues. The CDR3 sequence is CASSLRASNTGELFF. The CDR3, as DNA: TGTGCCAGCAGCTTAAGGGCTTCGAACACCGGGGAGCTGTTTTTT. Variable domain in full (rest from reference TRBV7-8 and TRBJ2-2): GAGVSQSPRYKVAKRGQDVALRCDPISGHVSLFWYQQALGQGPEFLTYFQNEAQLDKSGLPSDRFFAERPEGSVSTLKIQRTQQEDSAVYLCASSLRASNTGELFFGEGSRLTVL.

This chain uses TRBV5-6 with TRBJ1-5, with a weak D call TRBD1 (5 bases). The germline V gene has CDR1 SGHDT and CDR2 YYEEEE. Trimming took off 2 bases at V and 7 bases at J, with 10 bases between the two ends. CDR3 length: 13 amino acids. For the CDR3, the DNA is TGTGCCAGCAGCTTCAGCAGGGAGCAGCCCCAGCATTTT. Its translation: CASSFSREQPQHF.

The gene calls are TRBV6-1 and TRBJ2-3; D might be TRBD2 (6 bases). This CDR3 is 14 amino acids long. CDR1 is MNHNS, CDR2 SASEGT, per germline. Trimming removed 4 bases at V and 4 bases at J, with 12 bases between. CDR3 nucleotides: TGTGCCAGCAGTGCGTTGGCGGGGCCAGATACGCAGTATTTT. Protein: CASSALAGPDTQYF.

This sequence joins TRBV4-2 and TRBJ2-2; 7 nucleotides match TRBD2. The CDR3 is 16 amino acids. Germline V gene sequence: CDR1 LGHNA, CDR2 YNFKEQ. V was clipped by 4 bases and J by 0 bases; unmatched bases: 5. CDR3 DNA sequence: TGTGCCAGCAGCCCGCTAGCGGTTACGAACACCGGGGAGCTGTTTTTT. It yields the protein CASSPLAVTNTGELFF.

This chain uses TRBV6-1 with TRBJ1-2; D is ambiguous. Germline V CDR1 and CDR2: MNHNS, SASEGT. V was trimmed by 2 bases and J by 4 bases, leaving 14 bases between them. CDR3 length: 15 amino acids. CDR3 sequence (DNA): TGTGCCAGCAGTGAATGGTCTGCGGTGGGCTATGGCTACACCTTC. It is translated as CASSEWSAVGYGYTF.

The chain joins TRBV10-3 to TRBJ2-1; D is ambiguous. Germline V gene sequence: CDR1 ENHRY, CDR2 SYGVKD. CDR3 size: 15 residues. V lost 0 bases to trimming and J lost 0 bases, with 6 bases between them. CDR3 in amino acids: CAISESRSSYNEQFF. Written as DNA, the CDR3 is TGTGCCATCAGTGAGTCAAGGAGCTCCTACAATGAGCAGTTCTTC.

The chain is built from TRBV7-9 and TRBJ2-7; 10 bases match TRBD1. Trimming took 5 bases from V and 5 from J; bases not matched to a gene: 9. Germline-derived CDR1 and CDR2 are SEHNR and FQNEAQ (reference sequence). CDR3 length: 15 amino acids. CDR3 sequence (DNA): TGTGCCAGCAGCCCAGGACAGGGGGGCCCCAACGAGCAGTACTTC. Translation: CASSPGQGGPNEQYF.